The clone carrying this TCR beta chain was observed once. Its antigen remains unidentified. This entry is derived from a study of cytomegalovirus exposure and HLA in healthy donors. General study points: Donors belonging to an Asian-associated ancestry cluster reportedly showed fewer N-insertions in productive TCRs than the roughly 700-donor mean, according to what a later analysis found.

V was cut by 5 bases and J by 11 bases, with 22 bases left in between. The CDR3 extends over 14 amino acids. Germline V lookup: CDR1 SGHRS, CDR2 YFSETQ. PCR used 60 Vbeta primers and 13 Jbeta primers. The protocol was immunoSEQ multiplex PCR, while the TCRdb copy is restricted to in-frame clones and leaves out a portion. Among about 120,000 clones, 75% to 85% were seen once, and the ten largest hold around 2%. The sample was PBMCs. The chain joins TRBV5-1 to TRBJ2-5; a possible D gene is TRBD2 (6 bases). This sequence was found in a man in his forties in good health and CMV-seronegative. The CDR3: CASSNRASAEGQYF. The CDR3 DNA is TGCGCCAGCAGTAATCGGGCTAGCGCTGAAGGGCAGTACTTC.